Sequencing of this T cell receptor beta chain was carried out in a study of human T cells and chemical hapten exposure. This CDR3 spans 14 amino acids. Germline assignment: CDR1 MNHEY and CDR2 SMNVEV (reference sequence). With V trimmed by 8 bases and J by 3 bases, 6 bases remained unmatched. As to time point: pre-sensitization, week 0. This sample's treatment: therapeutic diphenylcyclopropenone sensitization with weekly scalp DPC. A single record per CDR3 protein comes from TCRdb applying MiXCR to the RACE reads. The repertoire includes under 70,000 distinct CDR3 sequences, 10% to 12% of them detected once, and roughly 4% sits in the top ten. This clonotype was picked up many times.

The clonotype was recovered from a woman aged 35 to 49 with alopecia areata. Some clones in this sample may be carry-over from other donors' samples. Source: whole blood, taken in connection with sensitization to the hapten diphenylcyclopropenone (DPC). The chain combines TRBV27 with TRBJ2-1, with 8 bases that match TRBD2. CDR3 amino acids: CASGLLADYNEQFF. In DNA, the CDR3 is TGTGCCAGCGGACTACTAGCGGACTACAATGAGCAGTTCTTC.